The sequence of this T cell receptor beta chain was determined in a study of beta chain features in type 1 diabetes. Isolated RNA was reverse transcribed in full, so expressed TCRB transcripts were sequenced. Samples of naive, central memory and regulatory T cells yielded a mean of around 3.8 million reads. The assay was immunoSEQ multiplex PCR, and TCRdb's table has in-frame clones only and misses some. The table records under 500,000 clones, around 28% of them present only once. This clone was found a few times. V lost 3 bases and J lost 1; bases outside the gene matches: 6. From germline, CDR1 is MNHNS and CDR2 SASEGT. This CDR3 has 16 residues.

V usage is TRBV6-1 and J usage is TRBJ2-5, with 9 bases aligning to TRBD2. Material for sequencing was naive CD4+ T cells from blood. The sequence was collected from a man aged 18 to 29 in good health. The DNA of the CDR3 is TGTGCCAGCAGTGAGCCGGGAGCGGGAGGCCAAGAGACCCAGTACTTC. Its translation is CASSEPGAGGQETQYF.